This T cell receptor beta chain was retrieved from a study of blood T cell repertoires in COVID-19. Looking at the study overall: T cells, B-cell-depleted T cells, or PBMCs supplied cDNA or gDNA.

This clone showed up just once. Source study methods: Reference gene primer amplification in the assay estimated nucleated cell counts. Profiling relied on immunoSEQ multiplex PCR, and the TCRdb table lists in-frame clones only, not all of them. For V, J and clone size, that table is used; D and trimming come from the DNA. The sample has 290,000 or so clones; around 90% are singletons. Unmatched junction bases numbered 4, after V lost 3 bases and J lost 4 bases. The CDR3 loop spans 14 amino acids. Germline CDR1 and CDR2: MGHDK and SYGVNS. The TCR sequence derives from a woman aged 18-29 years with acute COVID-19. Material for sequencing was PBMCs or T cells enriched from blood (not recorded which). The J gene is TRBJ1-2, the V gene TRBV25-1, with TRBD1 identical over 8 bases. CDR3 sequence reads: CASSEQGTGYGYTF. As DNA, the CDR3 is TGTGCCAGCAGTGAGCAGGGGACAGGCTATGGCTACACCTTC.